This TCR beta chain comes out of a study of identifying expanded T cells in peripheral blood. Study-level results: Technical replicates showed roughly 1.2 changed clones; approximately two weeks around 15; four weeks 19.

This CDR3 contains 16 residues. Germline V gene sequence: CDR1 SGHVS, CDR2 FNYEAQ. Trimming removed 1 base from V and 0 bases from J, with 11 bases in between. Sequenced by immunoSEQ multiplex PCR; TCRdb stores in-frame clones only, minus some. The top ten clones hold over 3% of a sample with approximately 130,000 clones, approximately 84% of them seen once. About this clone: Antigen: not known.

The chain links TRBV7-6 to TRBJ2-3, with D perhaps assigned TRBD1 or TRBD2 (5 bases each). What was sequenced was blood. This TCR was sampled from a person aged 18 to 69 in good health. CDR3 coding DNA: TGTGCCAGCAGCTTAGAGAAAGGGGAGAGCACAGATACGCAGTATTTT. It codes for CASSLEKGESTDTQYF. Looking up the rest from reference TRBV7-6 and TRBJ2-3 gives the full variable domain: GAGVSQSPRYKVTKRGQDVALRCDPISGHVSLYWYRQALGQGPEFLTYFNYEAQQDKSGLPNDRFSAERPEGSISTLTIQRTEQRDSAMYRCASSLEKGESTDTQYFGPGTRLTVL.